This T cell receptor beta chain was documented in a study of PD-L1 blockade in urothelial cancer. On the study more broadly: Starting in the mid-2010s, patients were given atezolizumab (1,200 mg intravenously every 3 weeks). Each participant's history included 0 to 3 prior chemotherapy regimens.

The time point here: peripheral blood 6 weeks after treatment start. Trimming removed 6 bases at V and 0 bases at J, with 11 bases between. The CDR3 consists of 15 residues. Germline loops: CDR1 KGHSH, CDR2 LQKENI. The data were produced by immunoSEQ multiplex PCR, yet TCRdb's version contains in-frame clones alone and is incomplete. The sample shows about 48,000 clones, more than 80% of them seen only once. This sequence was found in a man between 65 and 85 years old with urothelial cancer. The chain is built from TRBV18 and TRBJ1-4; a weak D match, TRBD1 (5 bases). Here the sequenced sample was PBMCs, taken around atezolizumab (anti-PD-L1) treatment. CDR3 sequence (DNA): TGTGCCAGCTCGGGGGGAGTCGCAACTAATGAAAAACTGTTTTTT. This sequence encodes CASSGGVATNEKLFF.